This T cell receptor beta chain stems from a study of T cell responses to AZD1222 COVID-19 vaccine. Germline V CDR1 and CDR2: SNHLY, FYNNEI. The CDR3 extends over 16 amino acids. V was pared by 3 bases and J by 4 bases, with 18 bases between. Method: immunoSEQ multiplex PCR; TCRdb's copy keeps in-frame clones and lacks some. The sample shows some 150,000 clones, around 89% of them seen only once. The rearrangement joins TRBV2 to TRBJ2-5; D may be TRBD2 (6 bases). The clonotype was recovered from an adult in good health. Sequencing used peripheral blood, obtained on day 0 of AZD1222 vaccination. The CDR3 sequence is CASSDGGGKAAETQYF. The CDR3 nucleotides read TGTGCCAGCAGTGACGGCGGCGGGAAGGCGGCAGAGACCCAGTACTTC.